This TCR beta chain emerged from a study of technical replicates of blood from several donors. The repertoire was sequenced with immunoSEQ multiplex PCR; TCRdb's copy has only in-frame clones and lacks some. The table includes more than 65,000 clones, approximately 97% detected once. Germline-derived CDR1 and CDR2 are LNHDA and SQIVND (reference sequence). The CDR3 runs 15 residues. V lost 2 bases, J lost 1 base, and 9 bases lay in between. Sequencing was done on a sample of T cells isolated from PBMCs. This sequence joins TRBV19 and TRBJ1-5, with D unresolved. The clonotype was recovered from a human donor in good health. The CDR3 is CASSISGRSNQPQHF. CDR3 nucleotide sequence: TGTGCCAGTAGTATATCTGGGAGGAGCAATCAGCCCCAGCATTTT.